These T cell receptor beta chains were read from a single sample in a study of early T cells in non-severe SARS-CoV-2 infection. TCRdb used MiXCR to reprocess the 5' RACE reads, holding one entry per CDR3 protein. This table holds approximately 97,000 distinct CDR3 sequences, 9.5% to 11% found once. The source was whole blood, collected at baseline. The receptors were sampled from an adult who was a healthcare worker with PCR-confirmed SARS-CoV-2 infection or an uninfected control (not recorded which). The CDR3 runs from the conserved cysteine through the conserved F or W. The order of the fields is clone size, J gene, D gene, CDR3 length, V gene, CDR3 protein, CDR3 DNA. The D gene is left open where the match is weak. Only part of the rows carry a size: once, few, many, or a class if the clone is expanded.

.	TRBJ2-2	.	13	TRBV2	CASSDGYTGELFF	TGTGCCAGCAGTGACGGCTACACCGGGGAGCTGTTTTTT
few	TRBJ1-2	.	13	TRBV6-5	CASSYSGAYGYTF	TGTGCCAGCAGTTACTCAGGGGCCTATGGCTACACCTTC
.	TRBJ2-4	.	13	TRBV5-1	CASSLEVRDIQYF	TGCGCCAGCAGCTTGGAGGTTCGGGACATTCAGTACTTC
.	TRBJ1-4	TRBD1	14	TRBV6-5	CASSYDRAREKLFF	TGTGCCAGCAGTTACGACAGGGCCCGGGAAAAACTGTTTTTT
many	TRBJ2-5	.	14	TRBV10-3	CAISESTGDETQYF	TGTGCCATCAGTGAGTCTACAGGAGACGAGACCCAGTACTTC
many	TRBJ2-3	.	14	TRBV5-1	CASSLGDSTDTQYF	TGCGCCAGCAGCTTGGGAGACAGCACAGATACGCAGTATTTT
few	TRBJ2-3	.	15	TRBV4-2	CASSQGIGGADTQYF	TGTGCCAGCAGCCAAGGAATAGGGGGGGCAGATACGCAGTATTTT
few	TRBJ2-1	.	14	TRBV3-1	CASSQNRYYNEQFF	TGTGCCAGCAGCCAAAATAGATATTACAATGAGCAGTTCTTC
many	TRBJ2-7	TRBD1	13	TRBV6-5	CASTRGQGTEQYF	TGTGCCAGCACTAGGGGACAGGGAACCGAGCAGTACTTC
many	TRBJ2-2	.	14	TRBV7-9	CASKPQAAAGELFF	TGTGCCAGCAAACCCCAGGCGGCGGCCGGGGAGCTGTTTTTT
many	TRBJ2-2	TRBD1	15	TRBV13	CASSFGTGDTGELFF	TGTGCCAGCAGCTTTGGGACAGGGGACACCGGGGAGCTGTTTTTT
many	TRBJ1-5	.	16	TRBV10-3	CAISNHSGPRNQPQHF	TGTGCCATCAGTAACCATTCCGGGCCCCGCAATCAGCCCCAGCATTTT
many	TRBJ2-1	.	15	TRBV3-1	CASSQASTSRNEQFF	TGTGCCAGCAGCCAAGCCTCCACCTCACGCAATGAGCAGTTCTTC
.	TRBJ1-6	.	14	TRBV20-1	CSARLARDESPLHF	TGCAGTGCTCGCTTAGCCAGGGACGAGTCACCCCTCCACTTT
few	TRBJ2-2	TRBD1	16	TRBV19	CASSILQQGAPGELFF	TGTGCCAGTAGTATCCTGCAACAGGGGGCTCCCGGGGAGCTGTTTTTT
many	TRBJ2-3	.	12	TRBV29-1	CSGTRGTDTQYF	TGCAGCGGAACCAGGGGCACAGATACGCAGTATTTT
.	TRBJ2-7	.	14	TRBV3-2	CASSQGGIPYEQYF	TGTGCCAGCAGCCAAGGAGGGATCCCCTACGAGCAGTACTTC
.	TRBJ1-1	.	11	TRBV3-1	CASSQGLGASF	TGTGCCAGCAGCCAAGGGCTGGGGGCAAGTTTT
few	TRBJ2-7	.	12	TRBV4-3	CASSQDRRQLEF	TGCGCCAGCAGCCAAGATAGGAGACAACTAGAATTC
.	TRBJ2-7	TRBD2	15	TRBV3-1	CASSLTSGGAYEQYF	TGTGCCAGCAGCCTAACTAGCGGGGGGGCTTACGAGCAGTACTTC
few	TRBJ2-7	.	13	TRBV5-8	CASSYGQVPEQYF	TGTGCCAGCAGCTACGGGCAGGTTCCCGAGCAGTACTTC
.	TRBJ2-2	TRBD2	18	TRBV9	CASSVIGLAEPNTGELFF	TGTGCCAGCAGCGTAATCGGCCTAGCGGAGCCGAACACCGGGGAGCTGTTTTTT
many	TRBJ1-2	.	14	TRBV5-1	CASSFGQTLSGYTF	TGCGCCAGCAGCTTCGGACAGACACTGAGTGGCTACACCTTC
many	TRBJ2-1	TRBD2	16	TRBV6-2/TRBV6-3	CASRSAKGGGYNEQFF	TGTGCCAGCAGATCCGCCAAGGGCGGGGGTTACAATGAGCAGTTCTTC
.	TRBJ2-6	TRBD1	16	TRBV6-2/TRBV6-3	CASRGRQGSGANVLTF	TGTGCCAGCAGAGGGAGACAGGGATCTGGGGCCAACGTCCTGACTTTC
few	TRBJ2-3	.	15	TRBV9	CASSVAGKFTDTQYF	TGTGCCAGCAGCGTAGCGGGTAAATTCACAGATACGCAGTATTTT
.	TRBJ2-7	TRBD2	16	TRBV10-2	CASSEPLAGPTYEQYF	TGCGCCAGCAGTGAGCCCCTAGCGGGACCTACCTACGAGCAGTACTTC
.	TRBJ2-7	.	15	TRBV9	CASSVAPGQPYEQYF	TGTGCCAGCAGCGTAGCGCCAGGACAGCCCTACGAGCAGTACTTC
many	TRBJ2-7	TRBD1	14	TRBV20-1	CSASESGTGDEQYF	TGCAGTGCTAGCGAATCCGGGACAGGGGACGAGCAGTACTTC
.	TRBJ2-7	.	14	TRBV28	CASSPYSVPYEQYF	TGTGCCAGCAGCCCGTACTCCGTACCCTACGAGCAGTACTTC
few	TRBJ2-7	.	10	TRBV2	CASRTSEQYF	TGTGCCAGCAGAACAAGCGAGCAGTACTTC
.	TRBJ2-3	TRBD2	14	TRBV20-1	CSAPTSGRTDTQYF	TGCAGTGCTCCGACTAGCGGGAGGACAGATACGCAGTATTTT
many	TRBJ1-1	.	12	TRBV10-3	CAISEATDRAFF	TGTGCCATCAGTGAGGCGACTGATAGGGCTTTCTTT
.	TRBJ2-1	TRBD2	15	TRBV7-2	CASSLKGGGHNEQFF	TGTGCCAGCAGCTTGAAGGGCGGGGGGCACAATGAGCAGTTCTTC
many	TRBJ2-5	TRBD2	15	TRBV7-9	CASSFGLAGSETQYF	TGTGCCAGCAGCTTTGGACTAGCAGGATCGGAGACCCAGTACTTC
many	TRBJ2-1	.	12	TRBV7-2	CASSLVEQEQFF	TGTGCCAGCAGCTTAGTAGAGCAAGAGCAGTTCTTC
.	TRBJ1-2	.	11	TRBV29-1	CSVEAGTGYTF	TGCAGCGTTGAAGCAGGGACCGGCTACACCTTC
.	TRBJ2-2	TRBD1	15	TRBV18	CASSPQGADTGELFF	TGTGCCAGCTCTCCACAGGGGGCCGACACCGGGGAGCTGTTTTTT
many	TRBJ2-3	.	18	TRBV18	CASSPPQGGSDYTDTQYF	TGTGCCAGCTCACCGCCTCAAGGAGGGAGCGACTACACAGATACGCAGTATTTT
.	TRBJ2-5	.	16	TRBV5-4	CASSLRAAWYQETQYF	TGTGCCAGCAGCTTGCGGGCGGCTTGGTACCAAGAGACCCAGTACTTC
.	TRBJ1-4	.	13	TRBV9	CASSFRAGEKLFF	TGTGCCAGCAGCTTCCGGGCCGGAGAAAAACTGTTTTTT
many	TRBJ2-3	.	16	TRBV11-2	CASSLGTDISTDTQYF	TGTGCCAGCAGCTTAGGCACGGATATTAGCACAGATACGCAGTATTTT
.	TRBJ1-6	.	14	TRBV25-1	CASSHEGTDSPLHF	TGTGCCAGCAGTCATGAGGGGACCGATTCACCCCTCCACTTT
few	TRBJ1-1	TRBD1	14	TRBV20-1	CSARDPGQTEGAFF	TGCAGTGCTAGAGACCCGGGACAGACGGAGGGAGCTTTCTTT
few	TRBJ2-3	.	15	TRBV20-1	CSARDREGHPDTQYF	TGCAGTGCTAGAGATCGTGAGGGGCACCCAGATACGCAGTATTTT